This T cell receptor beta chain emerged from a study of T-cell memory formation after mild COVID-19. Study information: Most TCR clusters belonged to a single donor.

Study-wide results and caveats: Researchers report contracting CD4+ clones mostly in CM and EM, with CD8+ clones in EMRA.

As for this clonotype: Its antigen remains unknown.

This CDR3 is 15 amino acids long. CDR1 and CDR2 (germline): SEHNR, FQNEAQ (reference sequence). The ends were cut back, 5 bases at V and 3 bases at J, with 14 bases in the middle. TCRdb re-called the 5' RACE reads through MiXCR, storing one row per CDR3 protein. The profile covers 400,000 or so distinct CDR3 sequences, with 20% appearing a single time and roughly 8.4% taken by the ten largest. The source material was PBMCs or a T cell subset sorted from them (not recorded which). This clonotype was sampled from an adult woman who had mild COVID-19 (a few samples of this study predate the infection). Cell type and time point are not known. V and J are TRBV7-9 and TRBJ1-5, with a weak D call TRBD1 (6 bases). The CDR3 bases are TGTGCCAGCAGCGCACAGGGTGTCCACAATCAGCCCCAGCATTTT. Its translation is CASSAQGVHNQPQHF.